This T cell receptor beta chain was retrieved from a study of blood T cell repertoires in COVID-19. The germline V gene encodes CDR1 SQVTM and CDR2 ANQGSEA. With 1 base clipped from V and 4 bases from J, the junction kept 8 bases outside the gene matches. CDR3 length equals 16 residues. Clones were sequenced by immunoSEQ multiplex PCR, and TCRdb holds only the in-frame ones, with some missing. Here the sample spans 250,000 to 400,000 clones, around 87% being singletons. The chain is built from TRBV29-1 and TRBJ1-2, with 11 bases aligning to TRBD1. The receptor comes from a man over 45 with active or convalescent COVID-19. The specimen was peripheral blood. CDR3 loop: CSVEGVRDRGGYGYTF. CDR3 coding DNA: TGCAGCGTTGAAGGGGTCCGGGACAGGGGGGGCTATGGCTACACCTTC.